Sequencing of this T cell receptor beta chain was carried out in a study of response to subunit inactivated influenza vaccine. The V end lost 3 bases, the J end lost 4 bases, and 9 bases lay between the germline ends. The germline gives CDR1 DFQATT, CDR2 SNEGSKA (reference sequence). This CDR3 has 13 amino acids. One entry per CDR3 protein, called by TCRdb with MiXCR from the RT-PCR reads. The data hold roughly 700,000 distinct CDR3 sequences, with 11% to 15% observed a single time. The input for sequencing was PBMCs from blood, taken less than 15 days before vaccination. The sequence came from a man between 50 and 59 years old who received an inactivated influenza vaccine. J is TRBJ1-4 and V is TRBV20-1, with D unresolved. The CDR3 sequence: CSARRPVNEKLFF. DNA of the CDR3: TGCAGTGCTAGGAGGCCAGTTAATGAAAAACTGTTTTTT.